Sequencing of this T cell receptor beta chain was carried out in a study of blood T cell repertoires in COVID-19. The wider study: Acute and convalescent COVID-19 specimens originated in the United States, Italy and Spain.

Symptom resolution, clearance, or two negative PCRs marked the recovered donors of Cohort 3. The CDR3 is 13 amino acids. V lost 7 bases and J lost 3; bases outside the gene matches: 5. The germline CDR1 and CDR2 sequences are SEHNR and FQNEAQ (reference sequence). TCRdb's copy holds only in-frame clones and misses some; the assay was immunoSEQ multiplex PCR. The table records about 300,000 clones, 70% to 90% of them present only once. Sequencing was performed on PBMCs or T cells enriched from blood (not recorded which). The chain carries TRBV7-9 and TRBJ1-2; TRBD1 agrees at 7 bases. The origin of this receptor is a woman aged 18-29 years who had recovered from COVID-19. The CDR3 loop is CASIADRDYGYTF. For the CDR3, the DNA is TGTGCCAGCATCGCCGACAGGGACTATGGCTACACCTTC.